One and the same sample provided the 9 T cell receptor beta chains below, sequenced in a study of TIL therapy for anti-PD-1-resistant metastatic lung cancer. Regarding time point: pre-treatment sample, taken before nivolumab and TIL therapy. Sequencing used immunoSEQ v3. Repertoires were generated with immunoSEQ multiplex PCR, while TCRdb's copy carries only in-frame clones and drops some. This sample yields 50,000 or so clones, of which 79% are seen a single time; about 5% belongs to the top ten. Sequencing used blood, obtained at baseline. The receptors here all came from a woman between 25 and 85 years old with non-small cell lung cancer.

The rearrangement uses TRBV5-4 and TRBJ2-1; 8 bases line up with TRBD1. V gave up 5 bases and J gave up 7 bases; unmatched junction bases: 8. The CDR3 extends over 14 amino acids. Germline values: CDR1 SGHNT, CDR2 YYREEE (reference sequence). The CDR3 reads CASSFGQGGNEQFF. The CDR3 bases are TGTGCCAGCAGTTTCGGACAGGGAGGTAATGAGCAGTTCTTC.

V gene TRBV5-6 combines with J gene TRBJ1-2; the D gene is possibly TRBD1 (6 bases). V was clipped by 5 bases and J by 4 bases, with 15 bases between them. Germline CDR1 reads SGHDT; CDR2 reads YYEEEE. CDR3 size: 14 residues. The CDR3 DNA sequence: TGTGCCAGCAGAGGACAGTGGACGAGCTATGGCTACACCTTC. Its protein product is CASRGQWTSYGYTF.

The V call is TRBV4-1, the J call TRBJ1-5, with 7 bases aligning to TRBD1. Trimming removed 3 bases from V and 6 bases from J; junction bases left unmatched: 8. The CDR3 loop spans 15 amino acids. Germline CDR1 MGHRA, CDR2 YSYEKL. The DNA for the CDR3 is TGCGCCAGCAGCCAGGAGTCGACAGGGTTTCAGCCCCAGCATTTT. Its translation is CASSQESTGFQPQHF.

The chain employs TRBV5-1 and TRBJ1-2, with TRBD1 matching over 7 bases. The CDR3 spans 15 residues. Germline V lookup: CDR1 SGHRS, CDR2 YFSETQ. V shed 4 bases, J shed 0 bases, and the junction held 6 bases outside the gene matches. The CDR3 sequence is CASSARTGTNYGYTF. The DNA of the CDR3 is TGCGCCAGCAGCGCGCGGACAGGTACTAACTATGGCTACACCTTC.

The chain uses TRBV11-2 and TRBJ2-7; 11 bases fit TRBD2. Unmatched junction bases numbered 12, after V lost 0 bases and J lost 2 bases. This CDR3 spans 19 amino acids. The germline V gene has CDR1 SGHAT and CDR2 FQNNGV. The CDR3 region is CASSLDPPQLAGVAYEQYF. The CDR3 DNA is TGTGCCAGCAGCTTAGATCCCCCCCAACTAGCGGGGGTGGCCTACGAGCAGTACTTC.

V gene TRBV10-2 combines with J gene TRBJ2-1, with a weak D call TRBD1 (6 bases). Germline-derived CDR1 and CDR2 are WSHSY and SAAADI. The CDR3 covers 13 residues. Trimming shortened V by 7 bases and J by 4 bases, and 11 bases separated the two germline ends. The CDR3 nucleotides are TGCGCCAGCACCCCTGACAGGTACAATGAGCAGTTCTTC. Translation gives CASTPDRYNEQFF.

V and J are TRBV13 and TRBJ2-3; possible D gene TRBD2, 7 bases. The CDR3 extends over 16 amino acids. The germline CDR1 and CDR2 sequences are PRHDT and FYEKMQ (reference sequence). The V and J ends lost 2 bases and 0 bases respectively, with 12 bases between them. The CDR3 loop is CASSLRGGLSTDTQYF. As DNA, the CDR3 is TGTGCCAGCAGCTTAAGGGGGGGACTTAGCACAGATACGCAGTATTTT.

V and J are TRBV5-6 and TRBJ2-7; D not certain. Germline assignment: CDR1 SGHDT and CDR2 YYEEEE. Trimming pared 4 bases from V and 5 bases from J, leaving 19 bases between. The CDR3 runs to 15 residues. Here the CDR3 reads CASSLLLATPHEQYF. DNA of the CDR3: TGTGCCAGCAGCCTACTACTGGCGACGCCCCACGAGCAGTACTTC.

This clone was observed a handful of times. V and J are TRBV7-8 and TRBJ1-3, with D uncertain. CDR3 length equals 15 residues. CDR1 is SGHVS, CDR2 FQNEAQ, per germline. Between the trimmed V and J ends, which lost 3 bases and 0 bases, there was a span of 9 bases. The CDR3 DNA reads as TGTGCCAGCAGCTTGAGGGTCAGCTCTGGAAACACCATATATTTT. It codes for CASSLRVSSGNTIYF.